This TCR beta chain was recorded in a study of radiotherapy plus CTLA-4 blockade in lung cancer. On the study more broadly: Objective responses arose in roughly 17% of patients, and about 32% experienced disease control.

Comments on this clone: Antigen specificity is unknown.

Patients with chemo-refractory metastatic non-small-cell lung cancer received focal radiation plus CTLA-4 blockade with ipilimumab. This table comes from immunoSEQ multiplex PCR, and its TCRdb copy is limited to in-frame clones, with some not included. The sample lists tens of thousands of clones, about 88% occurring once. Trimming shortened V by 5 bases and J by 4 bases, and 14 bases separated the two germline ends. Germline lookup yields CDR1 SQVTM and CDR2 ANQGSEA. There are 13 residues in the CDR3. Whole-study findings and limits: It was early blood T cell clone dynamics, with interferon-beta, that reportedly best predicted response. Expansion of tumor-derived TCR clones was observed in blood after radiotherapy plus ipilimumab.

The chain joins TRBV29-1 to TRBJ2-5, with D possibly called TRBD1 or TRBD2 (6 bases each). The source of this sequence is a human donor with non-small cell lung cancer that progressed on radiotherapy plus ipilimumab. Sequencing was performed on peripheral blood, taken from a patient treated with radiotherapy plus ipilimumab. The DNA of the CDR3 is TGCAGCGTTCCCAGACAGGAGGGAGAGACCCAGTACTTC. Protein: CSVPRQEGETQYF. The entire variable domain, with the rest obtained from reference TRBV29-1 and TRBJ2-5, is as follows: SAVISQKPSRDICQRGTSLTIQCQVDSQVTMMFWYRQQPGQSLTLIATANQGSEATYESGFVIDKFPISRPNLTFSTLTVSNMSPEDSSIYLCSVPRQEGETQYFGPGTRLLVL.